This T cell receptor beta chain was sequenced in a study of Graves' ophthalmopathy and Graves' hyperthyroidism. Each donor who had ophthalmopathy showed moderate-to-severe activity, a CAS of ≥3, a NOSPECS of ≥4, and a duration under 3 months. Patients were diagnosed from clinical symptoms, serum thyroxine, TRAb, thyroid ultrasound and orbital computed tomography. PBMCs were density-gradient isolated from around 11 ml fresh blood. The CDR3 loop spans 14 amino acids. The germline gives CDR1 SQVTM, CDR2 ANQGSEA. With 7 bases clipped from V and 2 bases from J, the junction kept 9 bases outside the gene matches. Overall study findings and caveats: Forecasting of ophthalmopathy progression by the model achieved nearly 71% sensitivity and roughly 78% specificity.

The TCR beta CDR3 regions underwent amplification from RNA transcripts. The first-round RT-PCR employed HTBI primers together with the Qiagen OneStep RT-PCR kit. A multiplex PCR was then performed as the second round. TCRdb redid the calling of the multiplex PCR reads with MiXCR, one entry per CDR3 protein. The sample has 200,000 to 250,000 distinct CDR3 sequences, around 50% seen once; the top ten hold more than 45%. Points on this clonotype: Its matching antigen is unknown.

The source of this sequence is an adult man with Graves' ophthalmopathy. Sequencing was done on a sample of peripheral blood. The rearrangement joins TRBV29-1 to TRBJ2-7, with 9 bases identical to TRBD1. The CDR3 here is CSGQPGQGTYEQYF. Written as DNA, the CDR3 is TGCAGCGGCCAACCGGGACAGGGAACCTACGAGCAGTACTTC.